This T cell receptor (beta chain) came from a study of cytotoxic CD8 clonotypes in ibrutinib-treated CLL. Study-wide points: Against age-matched healthy donors, baseline clonality ran higher and tracked circulating CD8+ T-cell counts. Lymph node repertoires were not studied, and sampling times were unmatched. Shared public clonotypes were rare, and on treatment they either got smaller or stayed the same.

The germline gives CDR1 SGHRS, CDR2 YFSETQ. This CDR3 is built from 11 residues. With 6 bases removed from V and 4 bases from J, the gap between germline ends came to 5 bases. Of note for this clone: Its cognate antigen is unknown.

A 1 in 200,000 to 1 in 1 million T cell depth was the sequencing target. Some clones are missing from TCRdb's copy, which holds only in-frame ones; the method was immunoSEQ multiplex PCR. The table includes 45,000 to 50,000 clones, approximately 50% detected once. This chain joins TRBV5-1 and TRBJ2-1; D gene ambiguous. The source of this sequence is a human donor with chronic lymphocytic leukemia. The sample consisted of PBMCs, taken after 12 months of ibrutinib treatment. The CDR3 loop is CASNGYNEQFF. For the CDR3, the DNA is TGCGCCAGCAATGGATACAATGAGCAGTTCTTC. Full variable domain (outside the CDR3, taken from reference TRBV5-1 and TRBJ2-1): KAGVTQTPRYLIKTRGQQVTLSCSPISGHRSVSWYQQTPGQGLQFLFEYFSETQRNKGNFPGRFSGRQFSNSRSEMNVSTLELGDSALYLCASNGYNEQFFGPGTRLTVL.